The 18 T cell receptor beta chains reported below all come from one sample, sequenced in a study of T cell responses to AZD1222 COVID-19 vaccine. This table comes from immunoSEQ multiplex PCR, and its TCRdb copy is limited to in-frame clones, with some not included. The sample lists approximately 100,000 clones; about 89% were seen once. The input for sequencing was peripheral blood, taken on day 0 of AZD1222 vaccination. The receptor set was obtained from an adult in good health.

The chain is built from TRBV4-1 and TRBJ1-5, with D perhaps matching TRBD1 (5 bases). Germline V gives CDR1 MGHRA, CDR2 YSYEKL. The CDR3 extends over 18 amino acids. The V end was cut by 1 base, the J end by 2 bases, with 18 bases between. For the CDR3, the DNA is TGCGCCAGCAGCCAAGTCCTAAGTAGGGGCGCGGGCAATCAGCCCCAGCATTTT. Translated: CASSQVLSRGAGNQPQHF.

The chain combines TRBV2 with TRBJ1-1, with TRBD1 as a possible D gene (5 bases). V gave up 0 bases and J gave up 8 bases, with 10 bases separating them. The germline CDR1 and CDR2 sequences are SNHLY and FYNNEI. The CDR3 is 13 amino acids. The CDR3 loop is CASSEALWGEAFF. As DNA, the CDR3 is TGTGCCAGCAGTGAAGCGCTTTGGGGGGAAGCTTTCTTT.

The V and J genes are TRBV6-2 or TRBV6-3 and TRBJ1-5; D remains unclear. V shed 2 bases and J shed 0 bases, with 11 bases lying between them. The CDR3 is made up of 16 amino acids. CDR1 MNHEY and CDR2 SVGEGT come from the germline V gene. The CDR3 nucleotides are TGTGCCAGCAGTTACCCTGTCTCAGATAGCAATCAGCCCCAGCATTTT. This gives the protein CASSYPVSDSNQPQHF.

Note on this clone: One end of the junction is discordant with germline, which a read error may explain. The chain links TRBV7-9 to TRBJ1-5, with D unclear. Germline V CDR1 and CDR2: SEHNR, FQNEAQ (reference sequence). This CDR3 spans 16 amino acids. CDR3 residues: CASSLGSVNSNQPQHF. The DNA for the CDR3 is TGTGCCAGCAGTTTAGGGTCAGTTAATAGCAATCAGCCCCAGCATTTT.

This clone was recorded only once. The chain couples TRBV7-9 to TRBJ1-1, with D uncertain. V lost 5 bases and J 8 bases, leaving 9 bases between the germline ends. This CDR3 comprises 11 residues. CDR1 SEHNR and CDR2 FQNEAQ come from the germline V gene (reference sequence). CDR3 in amino acids: CASSNTMEAFF. The CDR3 DNA sequence: TGTGCCAGCAGCAATACCATGGAAGCTTTCTTT.

This clone was observed once. V is TRBV5-1 and J is TRBJ1-6; D not certain. This CDR3 has 12 residues. Trimming removed 3 bases at V and 2 bases at J, with 0 bases between. Germline V gene data show CDR1 as SGHRS and CDR2 as YFSETQ. In DNA, the CDR3 is TGCGCCAGCAGCTCCTATAATTCACCCCTCCACTTT. Translation: CASSSYNSPLHF.

The chain combines TRBV11-2 with TRBJ2-7; D possibly matches TRBD1 or TRBD2 (5 bases each). V was pared by 1 base and J by 13 bases, with 23 bases between. The CDR3 has 15 amino acids. The germline CDR1 and CDR2 sequences are SGHAT and FQNNGV. The CDR3 is CASSLVPGTGSRLYF. Written as DNA, the CDR3 is TGTGCCAGCAGCTTAGTCCCAGGGACGGGTTCGAGGCTATACTTC.

The V and J genes are TRBV7-3 and TRBJ2-5; D is possibly TRBD1 (5 bases). The germline V gene has CDR1 SGHTA and CDR2 FQGTGA. Trimming removed 2 bases at V and 4 bases at J, with 11 bases between. This CDR3 has 14 residues. CDR3 sequence reads: CASSLLGAGETQYF. CDR3 DNA sequence: TGTGCCAGCAGCTTACTAGGGGCTGGAGAGACCCAGTACTTC.

This chain joins TRBV7-2 and TRBJ2-5; a possible D gene is TRBD1 (5 bases). From germline, CDR1 is SGHTA and CDR2 FQGNSA. Trimming cost V 0 bases and J 2 bases, with 10 bases left between them. This CDR3 is built from 15 residues. CDR3 sequence reads: CASSLASTVQETQYF. DNA of the CDR3: TGTGCCAGCAGCTTAGCGTCGACAGTTCAAGAGACCCAGTACTTC.

The rearrangement uses TRBV3-1 (or the pseudogene TRBV3-2) and TRBJ2-6, with 10 nucleotides matching TRBD1. Germline assignment: CDR1 LGHDT and CDR2 YNNKEL (reference sequence). Losses at the gene ends were 4 bases for V and 1 base for J; bases not matched to a gene: 1. The CDR3 totals 16 residues. The CDR3 region is CASSRQGASGANVLTF. In nucleotides, the CDR3 is TGTGCCAGCAGCCGACAGGGGGCGTCTGGGGCCAACGTCCTGACTTTC.

This sequence joins TRBV2 and TRBJ2-1; possible D gene TRBD1, 6 bases. V lost 1 base, J lost 12 bases, and 16 bases lay in between. Looked up from germline, CDR1 is SNHLY and CDR2 is FYNNEI. The CDR3 is 14 residues long. CDR3 in DNA: TGTGCCAGCAGTGAAGAGGACAGCCCTGGAGGGCAGTTCTTC. Its translation: CASSEEDSPGGQFF. The full variable domain, completed using reference TRBV2 and TRBJ2-1, is EPEVTQTPSHQVTQMGQEVILRCVPISNHLYFYWYRQILGQKVEFLVSFYNNEISEKSEIFDDQFSVERPDGSNFTLKIRSTKLEDSAMYFCASSEEDSPGGQFFGPGTRLTVL.

The chain has TRBV11-3 and TRBJ2-7; weak D call: TRBD1 (7 bases). Per germline, CDR1 SGHNT and CDR2 YENEEA. The CDR3 is 15 amino acids. With 1 base removed from V and 3 bases from J, the gap between germline ends came to 13 bases. CDR3 loop: CASSLAGDRYYEQYF. The CDR3 nucleotides read TGTGCCAGCAGCTTAGCGGGGGACAGATACTACGAGCAGTACTTC.

This clone was counted once. The chain joins TRBV24-1 to TRBJ1-1; D uncertain. Per the germline V gene, CDR1 is KGHDR and CDR2 is SFDVKD. This CDR3 region has 12 residues. V was clipped by 2 bases and J by 8 bases, with 8 bases between them. The CDR3 DNA reads TGTGCCACCAGTGATTATACATCCGAAGCTTTCTTT. It codes for CATSDYTSEAFF.

The rearrangement links TRBV28 to TRBJ2-3; D is uncertain. The germline CDR1 and CDR2 sequences are MDHEN and SYDVKM. This CDR3 has 16 residues. Trimming removed 2 bases at V and 1 base at J, with 13 bases between. The CDR3 reads CASSLPRVSGTDTQYF. As DNA, the CDR3 is TGTGCCAGCAGTTTACCTAGGGTTTCCGGCACAGATACGCAGTATTTT.

This sequence joins TRBV2 and TRBJ1-6; the D is unclear. The V end was cut by 7 bases, the J end by 9 bases, with 13 bases between. In germline, CDR1 is SNHLY, CDR2 FYNNEI. The CDR3 consists of 13 residues. The CDR3 loop reads CASTAGIGSPLHF. The CDR3 nucleotides are TGTGCCAGCACTGCAGGAATCGGTTCACCCCTCCACTTT.

This chain uses TRBV27 with TRBJ1-6; tentative D call: TRBD1 (5 bases). The CDR3 is 14 residues long. V lost 3 bases to trimming and J lost 10 bases, with 13 bases between them. From germline, CDR1 is MNHEY and CDR2 SMNVEV (reference sequence). For the CDR3, the DNA is TGTGCCAGCAGTTTTGGAGGGGCAGGGTCACCCCTCCACTTT. Translated: CASSFGGAGSPLHF.

In this sample, this clone turned up once. J is TRBJ2-7 and V is TRBV18; perhaps TRBD1 as D (6 bases). V was trimmed by 8 bases and J by 2 bases, leaving 19 bases between them. The CDR3 sequence is 15 residues long. The germline CDR1 and CDR2 sequences are KGHSH and LQKENI. The CDR3 loop is CASTTRAQGTYEQYF. In nucleotides, the CDR3 is TGTGCCAGCACTACTCGAGCGCAGGGGACCTACGAGCAGTACTTC.

The chain joins TRBV5-6 to TRBJ1-5; 9 bases align to TRBD1. Germline values: CDR1 SGHDT, CDR2 YYEEEE. The CDR3 totals 15 residues. The V and J ends lost 3 bases and 1 base, in that order; junction bases with no gene match: 2. The CDR3 coding sequence is TGTGCCAGCAGCTGGGGACAGGGAAGCAATCAGCCCCAGCATTTT. Its translation is CASSWGQGSNQPQHF.